This T cell receptor beta chain came from a study of T cells after yellow fever vaccination. Each CDR3 protein gets one entry after TCRdb re-called the 5' RACE reads with MiXCR. The repertoire has hundreds of thousands of distinct CDR3 sequences, approximately 13% of them found once; the top ten carry more than 13%. The CDR3 runs 12 residues. The germline V and J ends were trimmed by 4 bases and 10 bases, with 13 bases remaining between them. CDR1 SGHTA and CDR2 FQGNSA come from the germline V gene. This chain joins TRBV7-2 and TRBJ1-1; the D gene is possibly TRBD1 (6 bases). The origin of this receptor is a young man who received the YFV17D yellow fever vaccine. This sample comprised PBMCs, obtained on the day of the yellow fever booster vaccination. This CDR3 is CASSSTGRRAFF. In nucleotides, the CDR3 is TGTGCCAGCAGCTCAACAGGGAGGCGAGCTTTCTTT.